Listed below are T cell receptor beta chains from one sample, sequenced in a study of blood T cell repertoires in COVID-19. Profiled with immunoSEQ multiplex PCR; TCRdb holds only in-frame clones, not every one. The sample shows about 240,000 clones, roughly 80% of them seen only once. The sample consisted of peripheral blood. The receptors come from a woman between 18 and 29 years old with acute or convalescent COVID-19. The CDR3 runs from the conserved cysteine through the conserved F or W. D genes are given only for firm matches. Rows may omit the clone size; those that give it use once, few, many or a size class.

-,TRBV9,TRBD1,15,TRBJ2-3,TGTGCCAGCAGCGTAGAGGGGACAGGGCCAGATACGCAGTATTTT,CASSVEGTGPDTQYF
many,TRBV3-1/TRBV3-2,TRBD2,16,TRBJ2-5,TGTGCCAGCAGCCAAGATCTGCGGGGGGGCCAAGAGACCCAGTACTTC,CASSQDLRGGQETQYF
-,TRBV20-1,TRBD2,14,TRBJ2-7,TGCAGTGCTAGTCGGTCTAGCGGGATGGGAGAGCAGTACTTC,CSASRSSGMGEQYF
-,TRBV9,-,16,TRBJ1-1,TGTGCCAGCAGCGTAGACGTCAGGGGTAGTAACACTGAAGCTTTCTTT,CASSVDVRGSNTEAFF
-,TRBV3-1/TRBV3-2,-,17,TRBJ2-7,TGTGCCAGCAGCCAAGTTATTGGTCCGGGTAAGGACTACGAGCAGTACTTC,CASSQVIGPGKDYEQYF
-,TRBV19,TRBD2,19,TRBJ2-4,TGTGCCAGTAGCACATCGACTAGCGGGGGAAAACTAGCCAAAAACATTCAGTACTTC,CASSTSTSGGKLAKNIQYF
few,TRBV12-5,-,11,TRBJ2-7,TGTGCTAGTGGCCTGGAGGTCGAGCAGTACTTC,CASGLEVEQYF
few,TRBV7-8,TRBD2,20,TRBJ2-3,TGTGCCAGCAGCCCAACTAGCGGGAGGGCCGTGGCCGCGGGCACAGATACGCAGTATTTT,CASSPTSGRAVAAGTDTQYF
-,TRBV23-1,TRBD1,15,TRBJ1-6,TGCGCCAGCAGATACAGGGGGAAACGTCGTTCACCCCTCCACTTT,CASRYRGKRRSPLHF
-,TRBV12-3/TRBV12-4,TRBD2,13,TRBJ2-7,TGTGCCAGCAGTTGGGGGAGGGACTACGAGCAGTACTTC,CASSWGRDYEQYF
-,TRBV28,TRBD1,14,TRBJ1-2,TGTGCCAGCAGTCTACGGACAGGAGACTATGGCTACACCTTC,CASSLRTGDYGYTF
-,TRBV20-1,TRBD1,15,TRBJ1-1,TGCAGTGCTAGTTACGCGACAGGGGATGGAGCTGAAGCTTTCTTT,CSASYATGDGAEAFF
-,TRBV19,-,16,TRBJ1-1,TGTGCCAGTAGTTTAAGGCGGGAAAGAATGAACACTGAAGCTTTCTTT,CASSLRRERMNTEAFF